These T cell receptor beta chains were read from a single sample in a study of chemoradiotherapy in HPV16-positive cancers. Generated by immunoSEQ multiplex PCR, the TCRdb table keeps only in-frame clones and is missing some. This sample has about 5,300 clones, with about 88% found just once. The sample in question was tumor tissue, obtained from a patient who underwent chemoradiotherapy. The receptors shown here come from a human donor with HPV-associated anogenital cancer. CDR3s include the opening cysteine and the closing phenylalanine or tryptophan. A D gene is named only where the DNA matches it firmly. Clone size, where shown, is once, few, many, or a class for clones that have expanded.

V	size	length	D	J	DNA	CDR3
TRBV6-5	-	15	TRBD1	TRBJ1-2	TGTGCCAGCAGCCGTCCCGGGACAGGAGGGTCTGGCTACACCTTC	CASSRPGTGGSGYTF
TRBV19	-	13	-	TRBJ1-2	TGTGCCAGTAGTCCGGTGGGGGGCTATGGCTACACCTTC	CASSPVGGYGYTF
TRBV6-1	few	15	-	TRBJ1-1	TGTGCCAGCAGTGAAGATGGGGTCCTGAACACTGAAGCTTTCTTT	CASSEDGVLNTEAFF
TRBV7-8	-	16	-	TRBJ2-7	TGTGCCAGCAGCTTAGTAGAAGCCCCCGGGACGGGAGTGCAGTACTTC	CASSLVEAPGTGVQYF
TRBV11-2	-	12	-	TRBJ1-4	TGTGCCAGCAGCTTAGACGGAGGAAAACTGTTTTTT	CASSLDGGKLFF
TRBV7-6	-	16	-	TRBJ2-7	TGTGCCAGCAGCTTAGGCGTCGGCAGGGAATGGGGTGAGCAGTACTTC	CASSLGVGREWGEQYF
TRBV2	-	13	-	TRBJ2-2	TGTGCCAGCAGGGCCCAGAACACCGGGGAGCTGTTTTTT	CASRAQNTGELFF
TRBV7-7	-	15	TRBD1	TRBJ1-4	TGTGCTAGCAGCTTAGGACAGGGAGCAGATGAAAAACTGTTTTTT	CASSLGQGADEKLFF
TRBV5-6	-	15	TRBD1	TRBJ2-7	TGTGCCAGCAGCTTGGGGGACAGGGTAAGGTACGAGCAGTACTTC	CASSLGDRVRYEQYF
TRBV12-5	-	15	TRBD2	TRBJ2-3	TGTGCTAGTGGTTCGGGGGGGGGTAGCACAGATACGCAGTATTTT	CASGSGGGSTDTQYF
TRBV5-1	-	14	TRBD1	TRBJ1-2	TGCGCCAGCAGCTTGAAGGGGACAGGGGGCCGCTACACCTTC	CASSLKGTGGRYTF
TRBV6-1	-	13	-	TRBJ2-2	TGTGCCAGCAGTGAAGCGCGGGCCGGGGAGCTGTTTTTT	CASSEARAGELFF
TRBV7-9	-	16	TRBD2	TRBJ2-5	TGTGCCAGCAGCCTGGATCTAGCGGGAGGTAGAGAGACCCAGTACTTC	CASSLDLAGGRETQYF
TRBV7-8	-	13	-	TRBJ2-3	TGTGCCACGAGGAGAAGGGCCACAGATACGCAGTATTTT	CATRRRATDTQYF
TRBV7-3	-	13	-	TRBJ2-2	TGTGCCAGCAGCCCCACCCACACCGGGGAGCTGTTTTTT	CASSPTHTGELFF
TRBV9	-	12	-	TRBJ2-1	TGTGCCAGCAGCCCTACCAGTAATGAGCAGTTCTTC	CASSPTSNEQFF
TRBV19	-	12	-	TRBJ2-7	TGTGCCAGTAGTGCTGCTGGGAACGAGCAGTACTTC	CASSAAGNEQYF
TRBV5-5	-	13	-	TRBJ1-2	TGTGCCAGCAGCCGCCACAGGTTCTATGGCTACACCTTC	CASSRHRFYGYTF
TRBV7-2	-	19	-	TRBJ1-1	TGTGCCAGCAGCTTCCCTACCCTTCCCTGGGGAGGAATGAACACTGAAGCTTTCTTT	CASSFPTLPWGGMNTEAFF
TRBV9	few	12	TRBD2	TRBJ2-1	TGTGCCAGCAGCAGACAGACTAGCGGGCTCCTCTTC	CASSRQTSGLLF
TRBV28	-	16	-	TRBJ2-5	TGTGCCAGCAGCTGGGGAACAGGGACCCCCCAAGAGACCCAGTACTTC	CASSWGTGTPQETQYF
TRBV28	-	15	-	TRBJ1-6	TGTGCCAGCAGTGCGGCCACAGGAGGGGGTTCACCCCTCCACTTT	CASSAATGGGSPLHF
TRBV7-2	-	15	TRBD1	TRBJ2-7	TGTGCCAGCAGCTTAGGAGGACAGGGGGCCGGCGAGCAGTACTTC	CASSLGGQGAGEQYF
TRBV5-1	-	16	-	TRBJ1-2	TGCGCCAGCAGCGCATGGCAACAGGGAGGTGGCTATGGCTACACCTTC	CASSAWQQGGGYGYTF
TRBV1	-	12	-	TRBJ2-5	TGCACCAGCAGTCTCGTCCAAGAGACCCAGTACTTC	CTSSLVQETQYF
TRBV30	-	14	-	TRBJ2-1	TGTGCCTGGACCCTGGGGAATGCAGGTGCTGAGCAGTTCTTC	CAWTLGNAGAEQFF
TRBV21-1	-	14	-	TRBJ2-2	TGTGCCAGCAGCAAAGGACTAGCGGGGGGGGAGCTGTTTTTT	CASSKGLAGGELFF
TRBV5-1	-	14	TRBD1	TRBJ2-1	TGCGCCAGCCGCTCCGGGACAGCTGGCAATGAGCAGTTCTTC	CASRSGTAGNEQFF
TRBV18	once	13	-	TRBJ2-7	TGTGCCAGCTCAAGCTCTAGCGCAAACGAGCAGTACTTC	CASSSSSANEQYF
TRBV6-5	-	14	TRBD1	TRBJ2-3	TGTGCCAGCAGTTACGACAGGGGGACAGATACGCAGTATTTT	CASSYDRGTDTQYF
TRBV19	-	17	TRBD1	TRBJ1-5	TGTGCCACTAAGAGGACAGGGGGTCCTTATAGCAATCAGCCCCAGCATTTT	CATKRTGGPYSNQPQHF
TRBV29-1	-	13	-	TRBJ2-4	TGCAGCGTTGCCAGGGAGGCCAAAAACATTCAGTACTTC	CSVAREAKNIQYF
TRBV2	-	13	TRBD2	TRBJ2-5	TGTGCCAGCATGGGGGGGTTCGAAGAGACCCAGTACTTC	CASMGGFEETQYF
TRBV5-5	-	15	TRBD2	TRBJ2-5	TGTGCCAGCAGCTTCCTAGCGGGAAGGGGAGAGACCCAGTACTTC	CASSFLAGRGETQYF
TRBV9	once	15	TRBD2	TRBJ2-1	TGTGCCAGCAGCGTACTAGCGGGGTCCTACAATGAGCAGTTCTTC	CASSVLAGSYNEQFF
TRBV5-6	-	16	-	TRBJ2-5	TGTGCCAGCAGCTGGGAGAAGCAGGGGTACCAAGAGACCCAGTACTTC	CASSWEKQGYQETQYF
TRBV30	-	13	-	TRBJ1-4	TGTGCCTGGAGTGTACGGGGTCGTGAAAAACTGTTTTTT	CAWSVRGREKLFF
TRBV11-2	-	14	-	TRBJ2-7	TGTGCCAGCAGCTTGAACGAGCACTGGAGCGAGCAGTACTTC	CASSLNEHWSEQYF
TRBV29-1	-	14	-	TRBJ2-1	TGCAGCGTTGAGGTGGGAGGACTCTACAATGAGCAGTTCTTC	CSVEVGGLYNEQFF
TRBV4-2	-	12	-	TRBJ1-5	TGTGCCAGCAGCCAAGACGACCAGCCCCAGCATTTT	CASSQDDQPQHF